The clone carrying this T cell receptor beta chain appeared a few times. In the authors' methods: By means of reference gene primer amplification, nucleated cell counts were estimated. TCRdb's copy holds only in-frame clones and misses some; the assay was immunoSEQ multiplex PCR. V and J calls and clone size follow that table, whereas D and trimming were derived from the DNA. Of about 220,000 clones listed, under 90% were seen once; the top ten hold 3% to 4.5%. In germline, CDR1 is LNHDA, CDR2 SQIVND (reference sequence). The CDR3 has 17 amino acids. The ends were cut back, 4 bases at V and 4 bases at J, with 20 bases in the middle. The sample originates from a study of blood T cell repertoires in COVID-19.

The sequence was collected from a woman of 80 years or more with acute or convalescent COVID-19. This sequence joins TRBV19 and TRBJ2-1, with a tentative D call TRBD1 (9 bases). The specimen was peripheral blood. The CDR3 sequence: CASSRGGGTGNYNEQFF. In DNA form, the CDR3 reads TGTGCCAGTAGTAGAGGCGGGGGGACAGGGAATTACAATGAGCAGTTCTTC. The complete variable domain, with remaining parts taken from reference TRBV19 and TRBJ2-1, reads DGGITQSPKYLFRKEGQNVTLSCEQNLNHDAMYWYRQDPGQGLRLIYYSQIVNDFQKGDIAEGYSVSREKKESFPLTVTSAQKNPTAFYLCASSRGGGTGNYNEQFFGPGTRLTVL.